This T cell receptor beta chain came from a study of blood T cell repertoires in COVID-19 (dated by TCRdb to about 2020). Regarding the study in general: Samples covering the acute and convalescent phases of COVID-19 were provided by collaborators in the United States, Italy and Spain. Deeply sampled blood TCRbeta repertoires from subjects exposed to, actively infected with, or recovered from COVID-19 were included in the dataset. The samples were drawn from the first 160 participants of the ongoing ImmuneRACE study and from some 1,300 subjects provided by 6 global collaborators. Where available, HLA class I and class II types were taken from metadata supplied by the sample provider and were not determined by assay-based typing. A de-identified subject ID, COVID-19 status, age in years and sex were almost always included in the sample metadata. A freely available public database, intended as a resource for researchers studying the immune response to SARS-CoV-2, is where the repertoires were released. The prospective study material was composed of cDNA or gDNA derived from T cells, B-cell-depleted T cells, or PBMCs.

Remarks on this clone: Its specific antigen is unknown. Per-nucleotide qualities are absent, and no much larger clonotype sits a single base away.

One collaborating source in Seattle enrolled patients while the patients were actively infected and followed the patients over time throughout the course of disease. Collaborating institutions collected whole blood in K2EDTA tubes following their own protocols. For TCRbeta analysis, collaborator samples were shipped as frozen whole blood, as isolated PBMCs, or as DNA extracted from either sample type. TCRbeta CDR3 regions were amplified from genomic DNA using the immunoSEQ Assay, a bias-controlled multiplex PCR. The authors' pipeline ran thus. The number of nucleated cells in each sample was estimated by amplification of reference gene primers within the assay. To quantify the absolute abundance of each unique TCRbeta CDR3 rearrangement, sequence reads were collapsed and filtered. For each sample, productive Simpson clonality was calculated as the square root of Simpson's diversity index over productive rearrangements. Sourced from immuneACCESS, this table was stored by TCRdb with only in-frame sequences that have V and J called. A share of the clones is absent; for the studies checked, an unresolved V gene accounts for under half, and the remainder has no known explanation. V, J and clone size reflect that table, while D and trimming were determined from the DNA. The sample includes fewer than 700,000 clones, with less than 90% observed a single time. The ten top clones hold 7.5% to 9.5% of the sample.

The paper's findings and limits, for the study overall: The quantity of clinical and demographic metadata differed by source and by participant and was supplied without curation.

The CDR1 and CDR2 encoded by the germline V gene (reference sequence) are LNHDA and SQIVND. The CDR3 contains 14 residues, cysteine and phenylalanine counted. Just CDR3 DNA is preserved here, 42 bases in frame from base 1. V and J lose 7 bases and 9 bases, and a span of 19 bases separates them. The sample was peripheral blood. The rearranged chain carries TRBV19 and TRBJ2-1; TRBD2 could be the D gene, as 6 bases match. This sequence originates from a woman between 50 and 59 years old with COVID-19, enrolled during active disease. The CDR3 reads as follows: CASKKRAYGVEQFF. DNA sequence: TGTGCCAGTAAAAAGCGGGCCTATGGTGTTGAGCAGTTCTTC.